The 17 T cell receptor beta chains below come from one sample, sequenced in a study of OX40 agonist ivuxolimab in advanced cancers. Sequencing was performed with immunoSEQ multiplex PCR; in TCRdb, only in-frame clones are kept and a portion is missing. In the table there are about 41,000 clones, more than 80% of which are singletons. Sequenced material: CD4+ or CD8+ T cells sorted from blood, taken in a trial of the OX40 agonist ivuxolimab. The source is an adult with an advanced solid tumor such as melanoma, head and neck, liver or kidney cancer.

The genes are TRBV28 and TRBJ1-2, with D maybe TRBD1 (6 bases). The CDR3 is 14 amino acids. Germline CDR1 is MDHEN and CDR2 is SYDVKM. V shed 6 bases and J shed 4 bases, with 15 bases lying between them. CDR3 DNA: TGTGCCAGCAGGAGTGGAGGGGGGGGCTATGGCTACACCTTC. This sequence encodes CASRSGGGGYGYTF.

The rearrangement joins TRBV28 to TRBJ2-7; D assignment may be TRBD1 or TRBD2 (5 bases each). The CDR3 covers 15 residues. Between the trimmed V and J ends, which lost 4 bases and 6 bases, there was a span of 19 bases. CDR1 is MDHEN and CDR2 is SYDVKM in the germline V gene. This CDR3 reads CASSSWTPRGGEQYF. DNA for the CDR3: TGTGCCAGCAGTTCATGGACTCCCCGTGGGGGCGAGCAGTACTTC.

This clone was seen a single time. The chain couples TRBV6-5 to TRBJ2-6; D could derive from TRBD1 or TRBD2 (5 bases each). The CDR3 has 13 residues. Deletions cut 7 bases from V and 4 bases from J, with 8 bases between. Looked up from germline, CDR1 is MNHEY and CDR2 is SVGAGI. CDR3 coding DNA: TGTGCCAGCATCGGGACCGGGGCCAACGTCCTGACTTTC. It yields the protein CASIGTGANVLTF.

CDR3 nucleotides: TGTGCCCAGGCCTCCTACGAGCAGTACTTC. The encoded protein is CAQASYEQYF. This chain joins TRBV21-1 and TRBJ2-7; the listed D gene, TRBD1, was not tested against the DNA. TRBV21-1 counts as a pseudogene. The CDR3 covers 10 residues.

V usage is TRBV5-1 and J usage is TRBJ2-5; perhaps TRBD1 as D (5 bases). V lost 2 bases and J 2 bases, leaving 10 bases between the germline ends. Germline lookup yields CDR1 SGHRS and CDR2 YFSETQ. The CDR3 length is 14 residues. The CDR3 protein is CASSFETVQETQYF. The DNA for the CDR3 is TGCGCCAGCAGCTTCGAGACAGTTCAAGAGACCCAGTACTTC.

This rearrangement joins TRBV5-5 to TRBJ1-3; 8 bases map to TRBD1. The CDR3 sequence is 15 residues long. Germline assignment: CDR1 SGHKS and CDR2 YYEKEE (reference sequence). V lost 3 bases and J lost 2; bases outside the gene matches: 4. CDR3 bases: TGTGCCAGCAGCTGGGAGGGACAGGCTGGAAACACCATATATTTT. This codes for CASSWEGQAGNTIYF.

The V call is TRBV18, the J call TRBJ2-7; D possibly corresponds to TRBD2 (6 bases). The CDR3 extends over 12 amino acids. CDR1 is KGHSH, CDR2 LQKENI, per germline. V dropped 3 bases and J dropped 5 bases, with 8 bases sitting between them. The CDR3: CASSPTRNEQYF. The CDR3 DNA is TGTGCCAGCTCACCGACTAGGAACGAGCAGTACTTC.

The chain links TRBV9 to TRBJ2-2; D unresolved. Trimming removed 3 bases from V and 3 bases from J, with 9 bases in between. Germline V gene data show CDR1 as SGDLS and CDR2 as YYNGEE. CDR3 length: 14 amino acids. The CDR3 nucleotides read TGTGCCAGCAGCGGATCCATGTACACCGGGGAGCTGTTTTTT. This encodes CASSGSMYTGELFF.

The rearrangement joins TRBV30 to TRBJ1-5; 7 bases are shared with TRBD1. V lost 2 bases and J lost 6; bases outside the gene matches: 10. The germline V gene has CDR1 GTSNPN and CDR2 SVGIG (reference sequence). The CDR3 extends over 15 amino acids. DNA of the CDR3: TGTGCCTGGAGTCGGAGGGGGCTATCTAGTCAGCCCCAGCATTTT. Translating gives CAWSRRGLSSQPQHF.

The rearrangement joins TRBV7-2 to TRBJ2-1; D might be TRBD1 or TRBD2, each matching 5 bases. The CDR3 length is 15 residues. Germline loops: CDR1 SGHTA, CDR2 FQGNSA. V was cut by 5 bases and J by 1 base, with 12 bases left in between. DNA of the CDR3: TGTGCCAGCAGCCCTGGGACCGCGTCCTACAATGAGCAGTTCTTC. Residues: CASSPGTASYNEQFF.

The V call is TRBV7-6, the J call TRBJ2-1; either TRBD1 or TRBD2 may supply D (7 bases each). Trimming cost V 7 bases and J 3 bases, with 16 bases left between them. The CDR3 spans 15 residues. Germline V gives CDR1 SGHVS, CDR2 FNYEAQ. In nucleotides, the CDR3 is TGTGCCAGCACCAGGGGGGGGAACAGCTACAATGAGCAGTTCTTC. It specifies CASTRGGNSYNEQFF.

The rearrangement joins TRBV6-6 to TRBJ1-1; D unresolved. Per germline, CDR1 MNHNY and CDR2 SVGAGI (reference sequence). The CDR3 is 13 amino acids. V dropped 2 bases and J dropped 2 bases, with 6 bases sitting between them. CDR3: CASSYGRNTEAFF. For the CDR3, the DNA is TGTGCCAGCAGTTACGGCCGAAACACTGAAGCTTTCTTT.

The J gene is TRBJ2-2, the V gene TRBV19; possible D gene TRBD2, 5 bases. Trimming removed 1 base from V and 4 bases from J, with 13 bases in between. Germline lookup yields CDR1 LNHDA and CDR2 SQIVND (reference sequence). CDR3 length equals 16 residues. The CDR3 sequence: CASSIGPGRSTGELFF. The CDR3 nucleotides read TGTGCCAGTAGTATAGGGCCGGGAAGGTCCACCGGGGAGCTGTTTTTT.

CDR3 coding DNA: TGTGCCAGCTCGTACGCCGGGACTAGCGGGAGTGAGCAGTACTTC. Amino acids: CASSYAGTSGSEQYF. The chain couples TRBV18 to TRBJ2-7; 14 nucleotides line up with TRBD2. Germline V gives CDR1 KGHSH, CDR2 LQKENI. The CDR3 is made up of 15 amino acids. The V gene end was trimmed by 6 bases and the J gene end by 7 bases; junction bases not matched to a gene: 8.

In this sample, this clone turned up a few times. The V and J genes are TRBV18 and TRBJ1-6, with 9 bases aligning to TRBD1. The V and J ends lost 3 bases and 11 bases, in that order; junction bases with no gene match: 5. The CDR3 contains 14 residues. Germline lookup yields CDR1 KGHSH and CDR2 LQKENI. This CDR3 is CASSPDGQGTPLHF. The CDR3 DNA follows: TGTGCCAGCTCACCGGACGGACAGGGGACACCCCTCCACTTT. Full variable domain (missing parts from reference TRBV18 and TRBJ1-6): NAGVMQNPRHLVRRRGQEARLRCSPMKGHSHVYWYRQLPEEGLKFMVYLQKENIIDESGMPKERFSAEFPKEGPSILRIQQVVRGDSAAYFCASSPDGQGTPLHFGNGTRLTVT.

This chain joins TRBV5-1 and TRBJ2-7; D is perhaps TRBD1 (5 bases). CDR1 is SGHRS and CDR2 is YFSETQ in the germline V gene. The CDR3 sequence is 15 residues long. Trimming cost V 3 bases and J 0 bases, with 13 bases left between them. CDR3 region: CASSSRGGSSYEQYF. CDR3 DNA sequence: TGCGCCAGCAGCTCTAGGGGCGGCTCCTCCTACGAGCAGTACTTC.

V gene TRBV15 combines with J gene TRBJ1-2; possible D gene TRBD1, 5 bases. Germline V gene data show CDR1 as LNHNV and CDR2 as YYDKDF (reference sequence). The germline V and J ends were trimmed by 5 bases and 5 bases, with 18 bases remaining between them. The CDR3 runs to 15 residues. This CDR3 reads CATSWGGEFLYGYTF. As DNA, the CDR3 is TGTGCCACCAGCTGGGGGGGGGAGTTCCTTTATGGCTACACCTTC.